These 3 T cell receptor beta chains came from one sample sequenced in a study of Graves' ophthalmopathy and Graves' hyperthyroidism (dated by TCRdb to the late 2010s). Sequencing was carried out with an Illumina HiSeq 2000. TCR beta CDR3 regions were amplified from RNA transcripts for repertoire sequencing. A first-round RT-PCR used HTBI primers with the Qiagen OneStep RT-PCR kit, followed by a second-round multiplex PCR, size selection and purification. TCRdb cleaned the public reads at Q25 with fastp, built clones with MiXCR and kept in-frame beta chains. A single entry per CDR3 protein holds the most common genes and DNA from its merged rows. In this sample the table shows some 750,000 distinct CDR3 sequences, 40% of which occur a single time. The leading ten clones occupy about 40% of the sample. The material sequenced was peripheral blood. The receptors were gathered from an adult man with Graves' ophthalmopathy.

CDR3 loop: CASALTPLNTEAFF. In DNA, the CDR3 is TGTGCTAGTGCTCTGACCCCCCTGAACACTGAAGCTTTCTTT. The V and J genes are TRBV12-5 and TRBJ1-1; D gene unclear. Germline V gives CDR1 LGHNT, CDR2 FRNRAP. The CDR3 loop spans 14 amino acids. Trimming took 7 bases from V and 0 from J, leaving 12 bases between them.

CDR3 nucleotides: TGTGCCAGCAGTGACGAGCTGGGGAGTACCTATAATTCACCCCTCCACTTT. Translation gives CASSDELGSTYNSPLHF. The V and J genes are TRBV12-3 or TRBV12-4 and TRBJ1-6; D unclear. V was clipped by 5 bases and J by 2 bases, with 16 bases between them. The CDR3 covers 17 residues.

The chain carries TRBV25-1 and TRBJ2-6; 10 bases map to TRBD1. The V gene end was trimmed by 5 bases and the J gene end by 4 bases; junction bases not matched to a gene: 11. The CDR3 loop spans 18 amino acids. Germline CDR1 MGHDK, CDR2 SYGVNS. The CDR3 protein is CASSSPTGGAPGANVLTF. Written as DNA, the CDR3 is TGTGCCAGCAGTTCACCGACAGGGGGCGCCCCAGGGGCCAACGTCCTGACTTTC.